This T cell receptor (beta chain) was recorded in a study of blood T cell repertoires in COVID-19. CDR3 length: 14 residues. CDR1 SEHNR and CDR2 FQNEAQ come from the germline V gene (reference sequence). V lost 7 bases to trimming and J lost 8 bases, with 20 bases between them. Profiling relied on immunoSEQ multiplex PCR, and the TCRdb table lists in-frame clones only, not all of them. The data contain 140,000 to 150,000 clones, 80% of them singletons. This sequence was found in a woman between 45 and 60 years old with acute or convalescent COVID-19. The rearrangement links TRBV7-9 to TRBJ1-2; D gene ambiguous. The sequenced material came from peripheral blood. CDR3 amino acids: CASTWSVEDGGYTF. The CDR3 DNA follows: TGTGCCAGCACCTGGTCGGTGGAGGATGGCGGCTACACCTTC.